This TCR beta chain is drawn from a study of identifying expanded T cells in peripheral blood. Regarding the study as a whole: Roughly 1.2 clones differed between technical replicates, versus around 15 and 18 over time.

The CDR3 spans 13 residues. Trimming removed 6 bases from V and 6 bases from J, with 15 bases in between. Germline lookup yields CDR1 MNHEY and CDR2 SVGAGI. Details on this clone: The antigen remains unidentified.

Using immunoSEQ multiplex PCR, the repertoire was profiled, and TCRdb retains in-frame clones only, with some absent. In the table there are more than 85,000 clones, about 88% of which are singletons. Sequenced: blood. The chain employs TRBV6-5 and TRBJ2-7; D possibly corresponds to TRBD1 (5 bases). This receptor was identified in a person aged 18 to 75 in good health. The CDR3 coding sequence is TGTGCCAGCAGGGGGCTCTCATCCGGCGAGCAGTACTTC. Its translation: CASRGLSSGEQYF.